This TCR beta chain was captured in a study of technical replicates of blood from several donors. Libraries were prepared by immunoSEQ multiplex PCR; TCRdb keeps only in-frame clonotypes and omits some of them. The sample contains 55,000 to 80,000 clones, about 90% of which appear only once. The sequencing input was PBMCs. The sequence was collected from a human donor in good health. Some clones in this sample may be carry-over from other donors' samples.

The CDR3 sequence is CASSFGAWETQYF. The DNA for the CDR3 is TGTGCCAGCAGCTTTGGGGCCTGGGAGACCCAGTACTTC. This chain links TRBV5-6 with TRBJ2-5, with D possibly matching TRBD1 (5 bases). The CDR3 consists of 13 residues. Germline CDR1 reads SGHDT; CDR2 reads YYEEEE. Trimming took 2 bases from V and 5 from J, leaving 10 bases between them.